This TCR beta chain was found in a study of Graves' ophthalmopathy and Graves' hyperthyroidism. Germline CDR1 reads WSHSY; CDR2 reads SAAADI. The CDR3 is 13 residues long. The V end was cut by 10 bases, the J end by 7 bases, with 20 bases between. RNA transcripts were the template, and TCR beta CDR3 regions were amplified from them. HTBI primers served in a first-round RT-PCR, which a second-round multiplex PCR followed. TCRdb analysed the multiplex PCR reads with MiXCR anew, one entry per CDR3 protein. The sample has over a million distinct CDR3 sequences, approximately 35% seen once. This clonotype occurred a few times. Its target is unknown. General study results and limits: Built on 13 signatures, a model told ophthalmopathy apart from stable hyperthyroidism with about 90% sensitivity and less than 82% specificity.

The rearrangement joins TRBV10-2 to TRBJ2-7; D ambiguous. The sequence came from an adult man with Graves' hyperthyroidism. The sequenced sample consisted of peripheral blood or thyroid tissue (not recorded which). The CDR3 reads CATTVGLAREQYF. CDR3 nucleotides: TGCGCCACCACGGTAGGGTTGGCGAGGGAGCAGTACTTC.